This T cell receptor beta chain derives from a study of shared clonotypes between healthy human individuals. Findings and caveats of the study: Approximately 4.5% was the fraction of naive CD4 clonotypes found shared across a handful of donors. Blood was the only sampled material, and tissue repertoires likely differ.

Profiled with immunoSEQ multiplex PCR; TCRdb holds only in-frame clones, not every one. The data hold under 1 million clones, with about 96% observed a single time. Cells designated naive CD8 were CD45RO-negative and were positively selected for CCR7, with terminally differentiated effector memory CD45RA+ cells excluded. This CDR3 contains 15 residues. V was cut by 5 bases and J by 2 bases, with 12 bases left in between. Germline V CDR1 and CDR2: SEHNR, FQNEAQ (reference sequence). A remark on this clone: What it recognizes is unknown.

Sequencing was performed on naive CD8+ T cells sorted from blood. The chain carries TRBV7-9 and TRBJ1-4, with TRBD1 as a possible D gene (5 bases). This TCR was recovered from a young man in good health. The CDR3 spells CASSPGVYTNEKLFF. CDR3 bases: TGTGCCAGCAGCCCGGGGGTGTATACTAATGAAAAACTGTTTTTT.